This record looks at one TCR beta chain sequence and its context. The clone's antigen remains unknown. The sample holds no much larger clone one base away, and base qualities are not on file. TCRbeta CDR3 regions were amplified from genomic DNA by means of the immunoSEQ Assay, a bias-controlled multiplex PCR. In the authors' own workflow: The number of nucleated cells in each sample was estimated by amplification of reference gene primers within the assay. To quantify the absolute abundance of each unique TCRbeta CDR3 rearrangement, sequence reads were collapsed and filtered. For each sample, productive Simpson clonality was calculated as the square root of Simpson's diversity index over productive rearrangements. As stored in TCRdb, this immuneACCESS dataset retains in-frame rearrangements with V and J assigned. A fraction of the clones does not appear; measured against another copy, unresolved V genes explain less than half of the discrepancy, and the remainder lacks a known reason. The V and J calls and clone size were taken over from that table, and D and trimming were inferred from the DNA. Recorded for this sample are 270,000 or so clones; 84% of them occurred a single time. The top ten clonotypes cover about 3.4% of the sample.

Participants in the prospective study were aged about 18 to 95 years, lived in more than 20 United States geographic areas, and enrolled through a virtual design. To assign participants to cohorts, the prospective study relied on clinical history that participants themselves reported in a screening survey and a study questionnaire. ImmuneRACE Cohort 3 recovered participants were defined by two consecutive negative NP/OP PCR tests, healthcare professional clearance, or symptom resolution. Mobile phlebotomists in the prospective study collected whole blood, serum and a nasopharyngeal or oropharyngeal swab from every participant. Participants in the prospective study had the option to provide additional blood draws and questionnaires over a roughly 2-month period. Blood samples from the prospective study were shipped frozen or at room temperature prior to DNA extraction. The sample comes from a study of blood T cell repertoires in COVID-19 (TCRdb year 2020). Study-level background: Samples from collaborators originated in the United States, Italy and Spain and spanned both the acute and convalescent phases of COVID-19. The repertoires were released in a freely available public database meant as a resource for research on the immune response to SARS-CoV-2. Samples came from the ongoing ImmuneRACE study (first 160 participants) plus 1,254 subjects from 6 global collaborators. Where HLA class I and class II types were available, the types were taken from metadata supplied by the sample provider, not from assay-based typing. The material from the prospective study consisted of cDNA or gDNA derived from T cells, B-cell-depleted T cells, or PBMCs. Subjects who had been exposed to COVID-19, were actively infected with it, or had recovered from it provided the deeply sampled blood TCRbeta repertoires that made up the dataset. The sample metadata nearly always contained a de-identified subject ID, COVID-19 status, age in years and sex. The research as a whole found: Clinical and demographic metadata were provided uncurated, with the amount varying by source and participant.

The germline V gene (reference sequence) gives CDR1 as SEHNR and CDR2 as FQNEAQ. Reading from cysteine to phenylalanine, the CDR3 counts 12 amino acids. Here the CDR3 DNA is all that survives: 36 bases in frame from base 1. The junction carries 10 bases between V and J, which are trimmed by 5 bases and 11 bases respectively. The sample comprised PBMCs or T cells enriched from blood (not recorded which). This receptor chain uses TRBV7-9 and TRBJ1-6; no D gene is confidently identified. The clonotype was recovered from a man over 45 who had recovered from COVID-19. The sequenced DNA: TGTGCCAGCAGCCTCCTCGGGGCACCCCTCCACTTT. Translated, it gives CASSLLGAPLHF.